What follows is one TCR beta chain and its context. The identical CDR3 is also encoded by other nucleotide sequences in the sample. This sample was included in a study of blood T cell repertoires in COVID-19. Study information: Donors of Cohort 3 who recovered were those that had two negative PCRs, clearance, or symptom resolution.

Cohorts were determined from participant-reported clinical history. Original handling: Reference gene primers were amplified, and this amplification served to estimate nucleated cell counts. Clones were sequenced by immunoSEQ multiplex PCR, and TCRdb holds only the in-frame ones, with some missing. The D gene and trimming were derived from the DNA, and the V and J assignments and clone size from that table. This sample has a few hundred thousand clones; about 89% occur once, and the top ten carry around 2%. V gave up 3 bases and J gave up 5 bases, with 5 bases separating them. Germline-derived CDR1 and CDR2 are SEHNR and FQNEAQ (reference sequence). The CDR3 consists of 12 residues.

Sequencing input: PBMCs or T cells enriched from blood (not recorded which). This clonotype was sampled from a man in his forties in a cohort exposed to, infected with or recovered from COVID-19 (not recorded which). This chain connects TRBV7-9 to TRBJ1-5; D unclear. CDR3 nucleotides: TGTGCCAGCAGCTTGGGAGATCAGCCCCAGCATTTT. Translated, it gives CASSLGDQPQHF.